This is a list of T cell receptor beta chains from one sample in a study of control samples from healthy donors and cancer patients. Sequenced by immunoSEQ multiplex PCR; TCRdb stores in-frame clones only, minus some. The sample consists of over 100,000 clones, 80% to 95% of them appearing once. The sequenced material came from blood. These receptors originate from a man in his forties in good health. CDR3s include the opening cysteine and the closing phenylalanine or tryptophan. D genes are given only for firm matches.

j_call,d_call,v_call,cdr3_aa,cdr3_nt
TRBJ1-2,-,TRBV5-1,CASSPRRAVSNYGYTF,TGCGCCAGCAGCCCCCGGAGGGCGGTATCTAACTATGGCTACACCTTC
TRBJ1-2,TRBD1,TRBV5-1,CASSVTQGGGGYTF,TGCGCCAGCAGCGTAACACAGGGGGGAGGAGGCTACACCTTC
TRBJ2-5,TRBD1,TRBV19,CASSGQGGETQYF,TGTGCCAGTAGTGGACAGGGAGGAGAGACCCAGTACTTC
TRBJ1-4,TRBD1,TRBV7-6,CASSPRQGEKLFF,TGTGCCAGCAGCCCGAGACAGGGTGAAAAACTGTTTTTT
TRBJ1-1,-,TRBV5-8,CASSLSGGMNTEAFF,TGTGCCAGCAGCTTGAGTGGGGGAATGAACACTGAAGCTTTCTTT
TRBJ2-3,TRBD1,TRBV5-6,CASSFGTGGPYTDTQYF,TGTGCCAGCAGCTTCGGCACAGGGGGCCCCTACACAGATACGCAGTATTTT
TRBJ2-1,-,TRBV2,CASSESPGFLGYNEQFF,TGTGCCAGCAGTGAAAGTCCTGGGTTCCTGGGGTACAATGAGCAGTTCTTC
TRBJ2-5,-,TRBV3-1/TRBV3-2,CASSPRQLGQETQYF,TGTGCCAGCAGCCCCCGACAGTTGGGACAAGAGACCCAGTACTTC
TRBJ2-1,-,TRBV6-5,CASSTRGHNEQFF,TGTGCCAGCAGTACCAGGGGCCACAATGAGCAGTTCTTC
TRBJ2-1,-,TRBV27,CASSPQGQTYNEQFF,TGTGCCAGCAGTCCCCAAGGACAGACCTACAATGAGCAGTTCTTC
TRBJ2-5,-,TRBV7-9,CASSQGPSYQETQYF,TGTGCCAGCAGCCAGGGCCCCTCTTATCAAGAGACCCAGTACTTC